This T cell receptor (beta chain) was profiled in a study of blood T cell repertoires in COVID-19. Study background: The samples span acute and convalescent COVID-19 from the United States, Italy and Spain.

How the authors handled the data: For nucleated cells, counts were estimated from reference gene primer amplification. The data were produced by immunoSEQ multiplex PCR, yet TCRdb's version contains in-frame clones alone and is incomplete. D and trimming come from the DNA, and the V and J calls and clone size come from that table. The sample shows about 190,000 clones, approximately 79% of them seen only once. CDR1 MNHEY and CDR2 SVGAGI come from the germline V gene. V was shortened by 0 bases and J by 5 bases, with 17 bases between the two germline ends. This CDR3 is built from 16 residues. This receptor was obtained from a man in his fifties or sixties with active or convalescent COVID-19. The chain employs TRBV6-5 and TRBJ2-7, with TRBD2 as a possible D gene (7 bases). Sequencing was carried out using peripheral blood. For the CDR3, the DNA is TGTGCCAGCAGTTACTCGTACGGAGGGGGGGTCGACGAGCAGTACTTC. Residues: CASSYSYGGGVDEQYF.